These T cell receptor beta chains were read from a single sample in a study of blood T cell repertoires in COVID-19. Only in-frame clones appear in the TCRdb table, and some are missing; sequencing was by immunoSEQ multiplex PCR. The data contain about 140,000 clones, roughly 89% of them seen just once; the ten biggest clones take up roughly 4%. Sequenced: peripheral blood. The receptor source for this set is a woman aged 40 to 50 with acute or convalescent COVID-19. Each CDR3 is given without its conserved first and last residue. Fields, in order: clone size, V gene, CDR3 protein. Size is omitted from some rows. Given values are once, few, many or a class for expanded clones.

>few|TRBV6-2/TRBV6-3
ASSSPSGRLNNEQF
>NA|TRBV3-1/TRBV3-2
ASSQAGENTEAF
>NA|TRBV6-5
ASSSSQGKAF
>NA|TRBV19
ASKTTGPSGNTIY
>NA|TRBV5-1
ASSSTSESYNEQF
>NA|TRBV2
ASSSQAYSNQPQH
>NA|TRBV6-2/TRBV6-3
ASSYSRQAGQPQH
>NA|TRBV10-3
AISAENYGYT
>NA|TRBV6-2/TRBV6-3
ASSSPGGTEAF
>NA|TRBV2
ASSERQSTEAF
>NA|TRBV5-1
ASSLRGQGNTEAF
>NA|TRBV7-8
ASSWGLAGGPGEQF
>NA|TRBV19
ASSTPRDTFPGANVLT
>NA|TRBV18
ASSPSVGLLAKNIQY
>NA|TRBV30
AWSGQLYQPQH
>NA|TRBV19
ASSIDRRTRH
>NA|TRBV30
AWSVAVRTGELF
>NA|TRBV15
ATSREKIAVGSYNSPLH
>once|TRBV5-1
ASSAGTGGVYGYT
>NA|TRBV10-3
AISDLRVVGGTEAF
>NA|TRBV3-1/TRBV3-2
ASSQDSFGTGPTSTDTQY
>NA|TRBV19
ASFPIPGQSVRTGELF
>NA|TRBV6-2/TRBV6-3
ASSPHQETQY
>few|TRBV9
ASSDRGYNGELF
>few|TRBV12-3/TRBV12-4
ASTPSRNTEAF
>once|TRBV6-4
ASAPGQGMPQH
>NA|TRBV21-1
ASSKVPTGPVEFSYEQY
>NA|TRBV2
ASSGGQSNQPQH
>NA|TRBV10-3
AISGKGYEQY
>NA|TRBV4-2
ASSPALGTQDHIYGYT
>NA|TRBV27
ASSLLPLTGRTGELF
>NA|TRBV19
ASRGRTGGSNSPLH
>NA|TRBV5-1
ASSLQTGPYEQY
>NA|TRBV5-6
ASSFMQGVAF
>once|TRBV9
ASSVDGTPQADTQY
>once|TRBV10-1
ALSGPGGCEKLF
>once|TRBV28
ASSFPWGPSLQGTRYEQY
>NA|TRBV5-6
ASSPGQGWGDQPQH
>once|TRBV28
ASKSAGSYGYT
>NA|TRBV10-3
AISETQASGYT
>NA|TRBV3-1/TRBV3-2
ASKKTGGYDEAF
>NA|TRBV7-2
ASSPRQGSYGYT
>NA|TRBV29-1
SVIGGYEQY
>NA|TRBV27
ASSPRTGGATNEKLF
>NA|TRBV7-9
ASSEPLGRDQETQY
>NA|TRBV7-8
ASSPNTGDEQY
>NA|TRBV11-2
ASSLGQFNSPLH
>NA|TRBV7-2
ASSTQTGTYEGYT
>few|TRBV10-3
AISESKAGGLHNEQF
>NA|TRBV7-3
ASSLTKSGRAQETQY
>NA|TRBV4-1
ASSQDFLYEQY
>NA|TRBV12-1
ASSGPGLAGGTHFVTDTQY
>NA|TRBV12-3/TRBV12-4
ASGSNYGYT